The T cell receptor beta chain described here comes from a study of OX40 agonist ivuxolimab in advanced cancers. Context from the whole study: The costimulatory receptor OX40 (CD134) was targeted by ivuxolimab, a fully human IgG2 agonistic monoclonal antibody. Intravenous ivuxolimab was administered to patients every 2 weeks at six dose levels: 0.01, 0.1, 0.3, 1.5, 3 and 10 mg/kg. Of the roughly 50 dose-escalation patients, hepatocellular carcinoma was present in about 20, melanoma in some 15, renal cell carcinoma in 9 and head and neck cancer in 9. The dose-escalation cohort was about 87% male with a mean age of roughly 62 years, ranging from about 20 to 85. Patients were allowed to have had prior anti-PD-1, anti-PD-L1 or anti-CTLA-4 therapy, and approximately 43% of the dose-escalation patients had previously received checkpoint inhibitors. Three dose-escalation patients achieved partial responses, one with hepatocellular carcinoma and two with cutaneous melanoma. The point of sequencing TCRbeta in the periphery was to test whether ivuxolimab changed TCR sequence diversity and drove clonal T-cell expansion. The paper reports the monotherapy dose-escalation portion (N = 52 patients) of the phase I ivuxolimab trial. Overall study outcomes, separate from this receptor: In the 0.1-3.0 mg/kg groups, partial responders had among the lowest normalized peripheral clonal expansion, particularly in CD8+ T cells. Low levels of normalized T-cell clonal expansion were also seen in some patients who did not respond. Clonal expansion of both CD4+ and CD8+ blood T cells was observed from baseline to week 6 at doses 0.1 to 3.0 mg/kg. Antigen specificity was not determined for the clonally expanded peripheral T cells. After ivuxolimab, expanded clones were on average more numerous among CD8+ T cells than among CD4+ T cells.

Reading from cysteine to phenylalanine, the CDR3 counts 14 amino acids. Only the CDR3 part of the read is kept: 42 bases, read in frame from the first base. At the junction V is shortened by 3 bases and J by 2 bases; bases outside the gene matches: 1. Looking up the germline V gene yields CDR1 KGHSH and CDR2 LQKENI. To sequence the TCRbeta CDR3 region, genomic DNA was isolated from the sorted cells. The immunoSEQ Assay was used for sequencing of TCRbeta CDR3 regions. TCRdb carries this immuneACCESS record with in-frame sequences only. Its versions omit some clonotypes, under half of them owing to an unresolved V gene in the studies checked, with the rest unexplained. This sample has around 65,000 clones in its table, and roughly nine tenths of those were observed once. The ten largest clonotypes hold roughly 0.27% of the sample. The trial excluded patients who had a history of autoimmune disease or were on systemic immunosuppression. Peripheral blood for TCR sequencing was collected from all dose cohorts at baseline, on cycle 4 day 1, and on cycle 7 day 1. Samples came from an open-label, multicenter, first-in-human phase I dose-escalation trial of ivuxolimab. The trial enrolled adults with locally advanced or metastatic head and neck squamous cell, hepatocellular, melanoma or renal cell carcinoma. Before TCR sequencing, CD4+ T cells and CD8+ T cells from peripheral blood were sorted into separate populations.

With regard to this clone: Its antigen is not yet known. Base qualities are missing; no much larger clone stands one base away. Other nucleotide sequences in the sample specify the same CDR3.

This TCR was sampled from an adult with an advanced solid tumor such as melanoma, head and neck, liver or kidney cancer. Material: CD4+ or CD8+ T cells sorted from blood, obtained in a trial of the OX40 agonist ivuxolimab. The chain is made from TRBV18 and TRBJ1-1; the junction holds 9 bases that match TRBD1. The CDR3 corresponds to CASSPDRGNTEAFF. The DNA sequence follows: TGTGCCAGCTCACCGGACAGGGGAAACACTGAAGCTTTCTTT.